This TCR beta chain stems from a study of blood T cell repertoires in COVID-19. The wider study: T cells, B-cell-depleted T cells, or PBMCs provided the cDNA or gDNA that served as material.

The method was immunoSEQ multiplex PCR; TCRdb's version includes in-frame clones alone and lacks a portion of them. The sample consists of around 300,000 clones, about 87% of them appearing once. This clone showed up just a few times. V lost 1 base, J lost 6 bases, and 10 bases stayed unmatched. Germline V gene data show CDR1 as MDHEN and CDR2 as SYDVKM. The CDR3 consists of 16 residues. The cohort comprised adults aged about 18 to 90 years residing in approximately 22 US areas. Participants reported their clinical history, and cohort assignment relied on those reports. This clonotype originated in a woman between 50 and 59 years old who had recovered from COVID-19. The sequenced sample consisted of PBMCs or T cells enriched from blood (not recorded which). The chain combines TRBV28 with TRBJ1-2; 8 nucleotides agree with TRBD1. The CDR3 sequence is CASSLYRSGGRDGYTF. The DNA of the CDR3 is TGTGCCAGCAGTTTATATCGATCAGGGGGCAGGGATGGCTACACCTTC.